This T cell receptor beta chain originates from a study of shared clonotypes between healthy human individuals. Trimming removed 4 bases at V and 6 bases at J, with 13 bases between. CDR1 SGHNT and CDR2 YYREEE come from the germline V gene (reference sequence). The CDR3 has 14 amino acids. Produced via immunoSEQ multiplex PCR; TCRdb's table is partial and in-frame only. The repertoire holds some 700,000 clones, with roughly 88% as singletons. About this clone: As yet, its antigen is unknown.

Points from the study as a whole: Deeper or shallower sequencing was expected to change how clonotypes are shared among donors.

The clonotype was recovered from a man in his late teens or twenties in good health. Some clones in this sample may be carry-over from other donors' samples. V and J are TRBV5-4 and TRBJ1-4; no definite D call. The specimen sequenced was memory CD8+ T cells from PBMCs. Subset in this sample: CD45RO+ cells pooled with CCR7-negative TemRA cells. The CDR3 protein is CASSPGPADEKLFF. The CDR3 nucleotides read TGTGCCAGCAGCCCCGGACCGGCTGATGAAAAACTGTTTTTT.